This entry lists 5 T cell receptor beta chains sequenced from one sample in a study of CD8+ T cells in alopecia areata. Following extraction, RNA underwent reverse transcription to cDNA, which served as the sequencing template. The table came from immunoSEQ multiplex PCR; TCRdb's copy has only in-frame clones and leaves some out. Of roughly 120,000 clones in the sample, approximately 60% were seen once. The sequencing sample was made of CD4+ T cells sorted from blood. The receptors were gathered from a human donor in good health.

The V call is TRBV7-2, the J call TRBJ2-3; D is unresolved. Germline-derived CDR1 and CDR2 are SGHTA and FQGNSA. The germline V and J ends were trimmed by 2 bases and 2 bases, with 2 bases remaining between them. This CDR3 has 12 residues. The CDR3 DNA follows: TGTGCCAGCAGCTTATTCACAGATACGCAGTATTTT. Its translation is CASSLFTDTQYF.

This chain links TRBV14 with TRBJ1-3; D uncertain. The CDR3 sequence is 13 residues long. The germline CDR1 and CDR2 sequences are SGHDN and FVKESK. Between the trimmed V and J ends, which lost 0 bases and 9 bases, there was a span of 9 bases. CDR3 protein: CASSQEEVGTIYF. The CDR3 nucleotides are TGTGCCAGCAGCCAAGAAGAAGTGGGCACCATATATTTT. The whole variable domain, filled in from reference TRBV14 and TRBJ1-3, reads EAGVTQFPSHSVIEKGQTVTLRCDPISGHDNLYWYRRVMGKEIKFLLHFVKESKQDESGMPNNRFLAERTGGTYSTLKVQPAELEDSGVYFCASSQEEVGTIYFGEGSWLTVV.

This sequence joins TRBV4-1 and TRBJ2-2, with 12 positions matching TRBD1. Germline V lookup: CDR1 MGHRA, CDR2 YSYEKL. The CDR3 spans 17 residues. V lost 3 bases and J lost 0; bases outside the gene matches: 2. The CDR3 protein is CASSQGQGAANTGELFF. The DNA for the CDR3 is TGCGCCAGCAGCCAGGGACAGGGGGCCGCGAACACCGGGGAGCTGTTTTTT.

CDR3 in amino acids: CASRRTVSNSPLHF. The CDR3 DNA reads as TGTGCCAGCAGGAGGACAGTTTCTAATTCACCCCTCCACTTT. The chain employs TRBV2 and TRBJ1-6, with D tentatively TRBD1 (6 bases). Trimming took 6 bases from V and 6 from J, leaving 12 bases between them. The CDR3 runs 14 residues. Germline CDR1 SNHLY, CDR2 FYNNEI.

The V and J genes are TRBV5-8 and TRBJ1-2; a possible D gene is TRBD1 (6 bases). V gave up 2 bases and J gave up 4 bases, with 9 bases separating them. Germline CDR1 is SGHTS and CDR2 is YDEGEE. The CDR3 spans 13 residues. CDR3 in DNA: TGTGCCAGCAGCTTCAGGGGTGCCTATGGCTACACCTTC. Amino acid sequence: CASSFRGAYGYTF.